This T cell receptor (beta chain) was captured in a study of T cells in narcolepsy. Whole-study context: Healthy controls were enrolled alongside patients with narcolepsy type 1 or type 2. Study results and caveats: Some memory CD4+ repertoires had no autoreactive clone sequences. Same-patient CSF and blood CD4+ T cell clonotypes included HCRT-specific and TRIB2-specific autoreactive ones. Autoreactive clonotypes reportedly recurred in blood of same and different patients, not controls.

Germline CDR1 and CDR2: SGHDN and FVKESK. The CDR3 has 15 amino acids. The V and J ends lost 1 base and 2 bases, in that order; junction bases with no gene match: 4. A word on this clone: The antigen remains undetermined.

Measured with immunoSEQ multiplex PCR; TCRdb has only the in-frame clones, and not every one. This sample yields about 24,000 clones, of which 70% to 90% are seen a single time; 3.5% to 5% belongs to the top ten. The rearrangement links TRBV14 to TRBJ1-1; 7 nucleotides align to TRBD1. The TCR originated in a human donor in good health. The specimen was memory (CD45RA-) CD4+ T cells from blood. CDR3 in amino acids: CASSQAAGGNTEAFF. CDR3 nucleotide sequence: TGTGCCAGCAGCCAAGCGGCAGGGGGAAACACTGAAGCTTTCTTT.